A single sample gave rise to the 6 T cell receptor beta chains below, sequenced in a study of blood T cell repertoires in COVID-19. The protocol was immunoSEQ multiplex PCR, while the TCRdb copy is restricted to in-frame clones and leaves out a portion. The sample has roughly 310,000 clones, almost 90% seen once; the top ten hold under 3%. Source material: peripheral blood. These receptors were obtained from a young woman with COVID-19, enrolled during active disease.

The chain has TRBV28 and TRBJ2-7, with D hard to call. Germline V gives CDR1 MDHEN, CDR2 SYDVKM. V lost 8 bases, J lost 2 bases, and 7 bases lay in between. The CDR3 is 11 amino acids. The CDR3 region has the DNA TGTGCCAGCTGGGCCCCCTACGAGCAGTACTTC. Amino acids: CASWAPYEQYF. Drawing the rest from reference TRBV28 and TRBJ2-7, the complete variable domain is DVKVTQSSRYLVKRTGEKVFLECVQDMDHENMFWYRQDPGLGLRLIYFSYDVKMKEKGDIPEGYSVSREKKERFSLILESASTNQTSMYLCASWAPYEQYFGPGTRLTVT.

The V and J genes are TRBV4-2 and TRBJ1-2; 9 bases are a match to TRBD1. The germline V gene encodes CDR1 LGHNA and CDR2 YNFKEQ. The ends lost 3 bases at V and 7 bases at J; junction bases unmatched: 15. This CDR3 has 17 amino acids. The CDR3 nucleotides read TGTGCCAGCAGCCAGCCACAAGCGGGGACAGGGTTTGGTGGCTACACCTTC. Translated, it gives CASSQPQAGTGFGGYTF.

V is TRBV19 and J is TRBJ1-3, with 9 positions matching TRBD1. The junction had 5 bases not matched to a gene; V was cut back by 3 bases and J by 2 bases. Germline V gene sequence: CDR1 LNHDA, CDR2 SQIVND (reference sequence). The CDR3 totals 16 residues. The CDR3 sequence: CASSIGTGSAGNTIYF. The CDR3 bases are TGTGCCAGTAGTATCGGGACAGGGTCGGCTGGAAACACCATATATTTT.

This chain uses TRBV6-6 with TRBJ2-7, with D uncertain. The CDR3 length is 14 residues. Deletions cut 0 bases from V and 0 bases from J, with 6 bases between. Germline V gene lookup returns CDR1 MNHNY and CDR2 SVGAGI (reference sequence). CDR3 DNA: TGTGCCAGCAGTTACTCCTACGGCTCCTACGAGCAGTACTTC. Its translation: CASSYSYGSYEQYF.

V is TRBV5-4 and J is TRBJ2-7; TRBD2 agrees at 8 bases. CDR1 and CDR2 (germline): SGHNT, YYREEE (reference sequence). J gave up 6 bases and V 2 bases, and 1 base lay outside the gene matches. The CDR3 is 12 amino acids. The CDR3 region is CASSFTSGEQYF. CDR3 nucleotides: TGTGCCAGCAGCTTCACTAGCGGCGAGCAGTACTTC.

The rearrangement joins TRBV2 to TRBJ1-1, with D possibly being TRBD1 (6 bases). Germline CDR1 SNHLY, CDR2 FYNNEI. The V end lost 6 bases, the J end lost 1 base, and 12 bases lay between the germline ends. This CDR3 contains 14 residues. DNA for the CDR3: TGTGCCAGCAGAACAGGGATCCCGAACACTGAAGCTTTCTTT. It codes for CASRTGIPNTEAFF.